This record covers a single TCR beta chain. The data were taken from a study of T cell changes during pregnancy in multiple sclerosis. TCRdb keeps only in-frame clones here, not all; method: immunoSEQ multiplex PCR. Seen here are about 100,000 clones, 75% to 95% observed once, and the top ten hold around 0.76%. J lost 6 bases, V lost 1 base, and 3 bases had no gene match. Germline CDR1 and CDR2: MNHNS and SASEGT. CDR3 length: 14 residues. Sequencing used peripheral blood, obtained in the second trimester of pregnancy. V is TRBV6-1 and J is TRBJ1-5; TRBD1 agrees at 7 bases. The clonotype originates from a female donor in good health, enrolled as a control in a pregnancy study. The CDR3 DNA reads as TGTGCCAGCAGTGAAGGACAGGGACCTCAGCCCCAGCATTTT. Amino acids: CASSEGQGPQPQHF.